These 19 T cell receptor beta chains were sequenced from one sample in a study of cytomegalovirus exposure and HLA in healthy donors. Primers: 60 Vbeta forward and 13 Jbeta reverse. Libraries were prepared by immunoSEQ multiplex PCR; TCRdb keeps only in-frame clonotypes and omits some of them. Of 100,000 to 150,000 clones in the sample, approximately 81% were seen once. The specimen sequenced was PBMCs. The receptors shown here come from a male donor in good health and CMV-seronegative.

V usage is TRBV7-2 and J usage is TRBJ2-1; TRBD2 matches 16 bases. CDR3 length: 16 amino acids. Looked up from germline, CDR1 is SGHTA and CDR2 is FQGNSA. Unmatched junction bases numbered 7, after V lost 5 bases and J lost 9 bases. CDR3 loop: CASSPMGLAGGREQFF. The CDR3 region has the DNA TGTGCCAGCAGCCCAATGGGACTAGCGGGGGGGCGTGAGCAGTTCTTC. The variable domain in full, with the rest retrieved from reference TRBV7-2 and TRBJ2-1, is GAGVSQSPSNKVTEKGKDVELRCDPISGHTALYWYRQSLGQGLEFLIYFQGNSAPDKSGLPSDRFSAERTGGSVSTLTIQRTQQEDSAVYLCASSPMGLAGGREQFFGPGTRLTVL.

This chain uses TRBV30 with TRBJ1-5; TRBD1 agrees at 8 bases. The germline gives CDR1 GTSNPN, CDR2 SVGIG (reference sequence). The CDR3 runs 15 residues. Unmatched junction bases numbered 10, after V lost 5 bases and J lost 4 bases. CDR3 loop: CAWSGTGGGNQPQHF. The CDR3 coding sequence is TGTGCCTGGTCTGGAACAGGGGGGGGTAATCAGCCCCAGCATTTT.

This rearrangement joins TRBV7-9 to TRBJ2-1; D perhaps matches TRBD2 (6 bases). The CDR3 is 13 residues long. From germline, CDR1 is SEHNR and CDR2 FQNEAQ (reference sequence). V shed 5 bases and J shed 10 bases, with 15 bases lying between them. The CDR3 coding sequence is TGTGCCAGCAGCCCCGACTGGGGGGAGGAGCAGTTCTTC. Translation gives CASSPDWGEEQFF.

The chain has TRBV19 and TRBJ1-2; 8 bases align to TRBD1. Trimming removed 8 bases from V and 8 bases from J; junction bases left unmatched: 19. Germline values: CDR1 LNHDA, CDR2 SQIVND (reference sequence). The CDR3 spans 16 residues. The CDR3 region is CASQGQVPLRQLGYTF. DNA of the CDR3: TGTGCCAGTCAGGGACAGGTTCCTCTACGCCAACTAGGCTACACCTTC.

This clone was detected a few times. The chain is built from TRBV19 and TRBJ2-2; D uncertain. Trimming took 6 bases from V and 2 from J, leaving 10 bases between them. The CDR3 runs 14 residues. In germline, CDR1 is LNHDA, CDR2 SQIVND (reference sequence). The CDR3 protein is CASSRNLNTGELFF. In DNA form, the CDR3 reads TGTGCCAGTAGCAGGAACCTTAACACCGGGGAGCTGTTTTTT.

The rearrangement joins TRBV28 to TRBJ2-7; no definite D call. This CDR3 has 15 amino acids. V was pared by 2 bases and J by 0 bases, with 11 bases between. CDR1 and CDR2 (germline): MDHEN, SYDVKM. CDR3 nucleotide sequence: TGTGCCAGCAGTTTAAACTCAGGTGGCTCCTACGAGCAGTACTTC. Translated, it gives CASSLNSGGSYEQYF.

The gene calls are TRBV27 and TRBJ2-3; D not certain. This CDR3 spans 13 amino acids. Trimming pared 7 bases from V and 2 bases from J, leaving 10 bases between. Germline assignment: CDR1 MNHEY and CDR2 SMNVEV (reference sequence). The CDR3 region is CASTPRSTDTQYF. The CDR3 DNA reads TGTGCCAGCACGCCGCGGTCCACAGATACGCAGTATTTT.

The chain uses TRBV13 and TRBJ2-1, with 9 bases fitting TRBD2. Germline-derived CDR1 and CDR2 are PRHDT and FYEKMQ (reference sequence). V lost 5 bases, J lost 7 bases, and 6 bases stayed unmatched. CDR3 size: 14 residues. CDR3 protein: CASSPGTSYNEQFF. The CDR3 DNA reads TGTGCCAGCAGCCCCGGGACTAGCTATAATGAGCAGTTCTTC. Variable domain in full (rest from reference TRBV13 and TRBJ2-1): AAGVIQSPRHLIKEKRETATLKCYPIPRHDTVYWYQQGPGQDPQFLISFYEKMQSDKGSIPDRFSAQQFSDYHSELNMSSLELGDSALYFCASSPGTSYNEQFFGPGTRLTVL.

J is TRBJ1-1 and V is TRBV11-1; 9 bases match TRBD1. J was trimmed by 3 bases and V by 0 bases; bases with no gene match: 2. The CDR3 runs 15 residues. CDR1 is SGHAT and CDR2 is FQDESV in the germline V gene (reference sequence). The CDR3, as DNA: TGTGCCAGCAGCTTAGCCGGGACAGGGTACACTGAAGCTTTCTTT. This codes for CASSLAGTGYTEAFF.

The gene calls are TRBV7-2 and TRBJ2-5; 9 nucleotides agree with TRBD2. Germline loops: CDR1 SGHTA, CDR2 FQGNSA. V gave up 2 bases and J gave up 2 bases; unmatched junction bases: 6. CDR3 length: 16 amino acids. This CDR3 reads CASSLSWRGGQETQYF. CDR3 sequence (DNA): TGTGCCAGCAGCTTATCTTGGCGGGGGGGTCAAGAGACCCAGTACTTC.

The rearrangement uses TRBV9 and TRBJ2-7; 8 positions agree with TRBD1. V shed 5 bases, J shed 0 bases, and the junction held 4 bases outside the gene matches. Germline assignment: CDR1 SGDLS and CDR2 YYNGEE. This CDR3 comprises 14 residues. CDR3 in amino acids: CASSLGTGSYEQYF. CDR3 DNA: TGTGCCAGCAGTCTCGGGACAGGCTCCTACGAGCAGTACTTC.

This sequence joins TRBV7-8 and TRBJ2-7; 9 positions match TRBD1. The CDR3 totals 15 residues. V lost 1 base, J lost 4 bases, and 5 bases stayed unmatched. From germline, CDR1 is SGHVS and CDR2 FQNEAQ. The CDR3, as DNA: TGTGCCAGCAGCTTAGATGGGACAGGGTGGTACGAGCAGTACTTC. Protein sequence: CASSLDGTGWYEQYF.

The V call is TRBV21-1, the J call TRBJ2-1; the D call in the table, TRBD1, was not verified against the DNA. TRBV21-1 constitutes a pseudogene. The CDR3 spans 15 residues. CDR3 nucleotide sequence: TGTGCCAGCAAGGACAGGGGGCGGTCCTACAATGAGCAGTTCTTC. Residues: CASKDRGRSYNEQFF.

CDR3 in DNA: TGTGCCAGCAGCCTTACACAGGGGGCACAGGAGACCCAGTACTTC. It encodes CASSLTQGAQETQYF. J is TRBJ2-5 and V is TRBV7-9, with 9 bases fitting TRBD1. The CDR3 length is 15 residues. Germline CDR1 SEHNR, CDR2 FQNEAQ (reference sequence). V lost 5 bases to trimming and J lost 5 bases; unmatched junction nucleotides: 9.

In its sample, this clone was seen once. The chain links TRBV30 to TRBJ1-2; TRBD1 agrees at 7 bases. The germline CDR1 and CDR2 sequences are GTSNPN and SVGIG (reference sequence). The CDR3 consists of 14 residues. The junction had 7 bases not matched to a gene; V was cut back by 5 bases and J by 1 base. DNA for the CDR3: TGTGCCTGGGCCCCAGACAGGGTTAACTATGGCTACACCTTC. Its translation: CAWAPDRVNYGYTF. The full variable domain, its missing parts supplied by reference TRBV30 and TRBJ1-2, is SQTIHQWPATLVQPVGSPLSLECTVEGTSNPNLYWYRQAAGRGLQLLFYSVGIGQISSEVPQNLSASRPQDRQFILSSKKLLLSDSGFYLCAWAPDRVNYGYTFGSGTRLTVV.

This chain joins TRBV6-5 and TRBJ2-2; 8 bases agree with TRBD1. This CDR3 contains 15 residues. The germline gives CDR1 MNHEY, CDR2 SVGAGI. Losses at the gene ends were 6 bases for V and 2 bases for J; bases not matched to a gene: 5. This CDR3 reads CASRRTGYNTGELFF. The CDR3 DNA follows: TGTGCCAGCAGAAGGACAGGGTACAACACCGGGGAGCTGTTTTTT.

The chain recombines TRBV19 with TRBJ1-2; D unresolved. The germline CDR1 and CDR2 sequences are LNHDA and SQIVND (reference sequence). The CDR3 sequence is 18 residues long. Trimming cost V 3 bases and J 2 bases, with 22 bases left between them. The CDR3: CASSIRTTAPLPNYGYTF. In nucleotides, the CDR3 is TGTGCCAGTAGTATCCGCACCACAGCCCCTCTCCCAAACTATGGCTACACCTTC.

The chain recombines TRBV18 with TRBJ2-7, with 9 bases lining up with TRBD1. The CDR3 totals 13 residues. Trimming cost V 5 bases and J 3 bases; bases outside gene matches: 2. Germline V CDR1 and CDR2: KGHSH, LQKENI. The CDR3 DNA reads TGTGCCAGCTCAGGGACAGGGAGCTACGAGCAGTACTTC. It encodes CASSGTGSYEQYF. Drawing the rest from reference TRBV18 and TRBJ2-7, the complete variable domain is NAGVMQNPRHLVRRRGQEARLRCSPMKGHSHVYWYRQLPEEGLKFMVYLQKENIIDESGMPKERFSAEFPKEGPSILRIQQVVRGDSAAYFCASSGTGSYEQYFGPGTRLTVT.

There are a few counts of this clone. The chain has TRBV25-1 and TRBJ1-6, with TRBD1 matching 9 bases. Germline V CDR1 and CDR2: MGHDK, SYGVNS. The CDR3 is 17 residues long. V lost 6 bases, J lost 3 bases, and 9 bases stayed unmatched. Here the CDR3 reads CASSGGTGTFYNSPLHF. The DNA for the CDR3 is TGTGCCAGCAGCGGGGGGACAGGGACCTTCTATAATTCACCCCTCCACTTT.